What follows is one T cell receptor beta chain and its context. The antigen remains undetermined. The PCR employed 60 Vbeta primers together with 13 Jbeta primers. Repertoires were generated with immunoSEQ multiplex PCR, while TCRdb's copy carries only in-frame clones and drops some. The sample yields under 150,000 clones, about four fifths seen once. These data belong to a study of cytomegalovirus exposure and HLA in healthy donors. Study-level results: When analyzed later, a missense DCLRE1C variant was found to be linked to TCR beta V- and J-gene trimming.

V was pared by 0 bases and J by 5 bases, with 5 bases between. The CDR3 covers 14 residues. Germline V gene sequence: CDR1 MNHNY, CDR2 SVGAGI (reference sequence). The sequencing input was PBMCs. The source of this sequence is a woman between 25 and 40 years old in good health and CMV-seronegative. This rearrangement joins TRBV6-6 to TRBJ1-6; no clear D gene. The CDR3 sequence is CASSYSNDNSPLHF. CDR3 in DNA: TGTGCCAGCAGTTACTCTAATGATAATTCACCCCTCCACTTT.